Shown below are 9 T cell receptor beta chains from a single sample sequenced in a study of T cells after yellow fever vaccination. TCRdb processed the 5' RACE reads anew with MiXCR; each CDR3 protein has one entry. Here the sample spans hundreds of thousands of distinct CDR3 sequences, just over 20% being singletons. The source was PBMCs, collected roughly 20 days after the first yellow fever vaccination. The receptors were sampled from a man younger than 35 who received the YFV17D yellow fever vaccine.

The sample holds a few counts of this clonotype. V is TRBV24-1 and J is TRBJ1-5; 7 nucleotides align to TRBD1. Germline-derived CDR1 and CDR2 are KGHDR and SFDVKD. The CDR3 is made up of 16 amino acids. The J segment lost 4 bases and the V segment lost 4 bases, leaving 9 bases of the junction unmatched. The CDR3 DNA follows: TGTGCCACCAGTGACCCTAGACAGGGTGGGAATCAGCCCCAGCATTTT. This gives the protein CATSDPRQGGNQPQHF.

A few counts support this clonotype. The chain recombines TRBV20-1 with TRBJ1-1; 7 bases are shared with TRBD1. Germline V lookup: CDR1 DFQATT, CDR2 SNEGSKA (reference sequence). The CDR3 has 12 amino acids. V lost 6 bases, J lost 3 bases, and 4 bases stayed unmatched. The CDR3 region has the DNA TGCAGTGCGTCCGACAGGGACACTGAAGCTTTCTTT. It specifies CSASDRDTEAFF.

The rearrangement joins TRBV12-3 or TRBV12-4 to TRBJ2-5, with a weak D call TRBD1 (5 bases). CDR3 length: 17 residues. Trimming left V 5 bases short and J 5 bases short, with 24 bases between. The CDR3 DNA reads TGTGCCAGCAGTCTAGACAGAATTACTCTAGGGTTGGAGACCCAGTACTTC. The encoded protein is CASSLDRITLGLETQYF.

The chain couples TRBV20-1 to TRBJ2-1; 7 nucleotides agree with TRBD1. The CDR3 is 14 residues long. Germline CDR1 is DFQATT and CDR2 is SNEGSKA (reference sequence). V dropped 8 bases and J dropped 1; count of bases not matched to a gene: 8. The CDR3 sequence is CSQKGARSYNEQFF. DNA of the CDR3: TGCAGTCAGAAGGGGGCTAGGTCCTACAATGAGCAGTTCTTC.

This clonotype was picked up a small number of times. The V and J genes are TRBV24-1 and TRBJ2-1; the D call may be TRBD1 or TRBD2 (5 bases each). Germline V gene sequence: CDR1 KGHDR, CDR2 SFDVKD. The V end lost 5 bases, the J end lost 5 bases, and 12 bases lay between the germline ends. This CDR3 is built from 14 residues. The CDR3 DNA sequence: TGTGCCACCAGTGTCGCAGGGAGTAACAATGAGCAGTTCTTC. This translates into CATSVAGSNNEQFF.

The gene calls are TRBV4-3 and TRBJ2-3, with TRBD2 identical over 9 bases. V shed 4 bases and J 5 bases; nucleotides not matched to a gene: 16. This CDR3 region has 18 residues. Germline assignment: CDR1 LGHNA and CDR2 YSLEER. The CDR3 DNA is TGCGCCAGCAGCCCGGGGACGAGCGGGGGGTCATATAAAGATACGCAGTATTTT. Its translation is CASSPGTSGGSYKDTQYF.

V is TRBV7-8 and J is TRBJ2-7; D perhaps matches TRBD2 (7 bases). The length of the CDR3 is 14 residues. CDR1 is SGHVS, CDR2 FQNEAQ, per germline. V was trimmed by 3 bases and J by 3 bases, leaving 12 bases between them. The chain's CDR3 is CASSFRGGVYEQYF. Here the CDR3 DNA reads TGTGCCAGCAGCTTCCGCGGGGGCGTCTACGAGCAGTACTTC. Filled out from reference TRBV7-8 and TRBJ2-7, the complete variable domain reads GAGVSQSPRYKVAKRGQDVALRCDPISGHVSLFWYQQALGQGPEFLTYFQNEAQLDKSGLPSDRFFAERPEGSVSTLKIQRTQQEDSAVYLCASSFRGGVYEQYFGPGTRLTVT.

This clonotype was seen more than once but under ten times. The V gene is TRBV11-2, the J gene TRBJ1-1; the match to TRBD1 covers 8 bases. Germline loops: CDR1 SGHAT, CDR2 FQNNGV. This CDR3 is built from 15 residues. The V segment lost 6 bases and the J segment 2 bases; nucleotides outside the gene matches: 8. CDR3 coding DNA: TGTGCCAGCAGAGGATACGACAGGGGAAACACTGAAGCTTTCTTT. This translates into CASRGYDRGNTEAFF. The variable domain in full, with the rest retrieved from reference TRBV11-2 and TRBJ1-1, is EAGVAQSPRYKIIEKRQSVAFWCNPISGHATLYWYQQILGQGPKLLIQFQNNGVVDDSQLPKDRFSAERLKGVDSTLKIQPAKLEDSAVYLCASRGYDRGNTEAFFGQGTRLTVV.

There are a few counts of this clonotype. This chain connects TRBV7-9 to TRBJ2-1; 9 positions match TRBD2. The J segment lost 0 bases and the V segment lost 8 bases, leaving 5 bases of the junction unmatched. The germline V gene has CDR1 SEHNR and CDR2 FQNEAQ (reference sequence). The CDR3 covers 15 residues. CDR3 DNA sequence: TGTGCCAGCGGCTCTAGCGGGGTCTCCTACAATGAGCAGTTCTTC. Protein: CASGSSGVSYNEQFF.